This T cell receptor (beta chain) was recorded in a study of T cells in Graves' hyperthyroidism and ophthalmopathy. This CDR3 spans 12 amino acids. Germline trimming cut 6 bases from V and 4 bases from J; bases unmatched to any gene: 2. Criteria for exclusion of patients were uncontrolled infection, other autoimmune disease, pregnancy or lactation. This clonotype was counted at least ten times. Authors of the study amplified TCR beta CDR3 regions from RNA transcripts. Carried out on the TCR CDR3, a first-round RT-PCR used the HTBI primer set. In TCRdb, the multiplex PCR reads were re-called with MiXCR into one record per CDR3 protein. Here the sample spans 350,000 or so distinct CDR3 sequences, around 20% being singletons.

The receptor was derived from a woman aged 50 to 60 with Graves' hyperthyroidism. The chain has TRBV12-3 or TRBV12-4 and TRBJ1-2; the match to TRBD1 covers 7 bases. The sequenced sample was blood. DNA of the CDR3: TGTGCCAGCAGGGGACAGCCCTATGGCTACACCTTC. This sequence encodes CASRGQPYGYTF.